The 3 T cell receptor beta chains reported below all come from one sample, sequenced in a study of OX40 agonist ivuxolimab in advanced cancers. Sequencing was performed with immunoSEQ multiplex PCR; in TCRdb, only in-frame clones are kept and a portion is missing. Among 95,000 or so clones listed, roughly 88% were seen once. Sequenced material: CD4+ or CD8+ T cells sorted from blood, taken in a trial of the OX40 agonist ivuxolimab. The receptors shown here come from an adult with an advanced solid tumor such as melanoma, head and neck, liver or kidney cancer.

In DNA form, the CDR3 reads TGTGCCAGCAGCCCGGACATCGGGGAAAAACTGTTTTTT. Its translation: CASSPDIGEKLFF. This chain connects TRBV5-8 to TRBJ1-4, with D perhaps TRBD1 (5 bases). The V gene lost 4 bases and the J gene lost 8 bases, with 12 bases spanning the gap. The germline V gene has CDR1 SGHTS and CDR2 YDEGEE. The CDR3 has 13 residues.

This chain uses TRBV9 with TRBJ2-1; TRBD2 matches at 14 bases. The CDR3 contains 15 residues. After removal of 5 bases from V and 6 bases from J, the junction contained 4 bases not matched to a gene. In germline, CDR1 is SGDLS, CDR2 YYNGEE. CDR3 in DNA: TGTGCCAGCAGTCGACTAGCGGGAGGGGTCAATGAGCAGTTCTTC. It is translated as CASSRLAGGVNEQFF.

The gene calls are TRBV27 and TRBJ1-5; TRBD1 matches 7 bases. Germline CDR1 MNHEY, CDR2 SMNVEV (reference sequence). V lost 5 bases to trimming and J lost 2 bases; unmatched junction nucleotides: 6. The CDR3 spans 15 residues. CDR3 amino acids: CASSPRTGCNQPQHF. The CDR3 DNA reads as TGTGCCAGCAGTCCCCGGACAGGCTGCAATCAGCCCCAGCATTTT.